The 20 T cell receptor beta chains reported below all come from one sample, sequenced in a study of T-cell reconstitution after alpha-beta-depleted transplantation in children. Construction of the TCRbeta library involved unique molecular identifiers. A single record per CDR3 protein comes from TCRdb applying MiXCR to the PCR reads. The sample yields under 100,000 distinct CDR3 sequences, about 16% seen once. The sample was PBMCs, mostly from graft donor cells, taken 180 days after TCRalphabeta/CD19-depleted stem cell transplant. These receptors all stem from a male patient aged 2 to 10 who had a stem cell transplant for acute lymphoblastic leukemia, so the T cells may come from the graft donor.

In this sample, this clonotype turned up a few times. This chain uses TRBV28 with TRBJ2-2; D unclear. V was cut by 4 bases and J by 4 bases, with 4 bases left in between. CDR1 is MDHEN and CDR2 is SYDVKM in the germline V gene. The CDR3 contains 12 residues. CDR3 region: CASSSPTGELFF. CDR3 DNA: TGTGCCAGCAGTTCCCCCACCGGGGAGCTGTTTTTT.

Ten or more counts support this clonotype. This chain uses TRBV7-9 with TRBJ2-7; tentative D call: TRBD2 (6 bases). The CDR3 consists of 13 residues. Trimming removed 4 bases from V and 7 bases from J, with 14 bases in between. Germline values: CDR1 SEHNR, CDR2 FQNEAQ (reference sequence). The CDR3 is CASSYTAGGEQYF. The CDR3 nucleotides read TGTGCCAGCAGCTATACCGCCGGGGGTGAGCAGTACTTC.

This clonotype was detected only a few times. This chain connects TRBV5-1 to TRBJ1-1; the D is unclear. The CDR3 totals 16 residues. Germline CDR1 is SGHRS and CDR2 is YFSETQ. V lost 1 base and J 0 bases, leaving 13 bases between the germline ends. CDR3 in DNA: TGCGCCAGCAGCTTGAAACCGGGAGACATGAACACTGAAGCTTTCTTT. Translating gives CASSLKPGDMNTEAFF. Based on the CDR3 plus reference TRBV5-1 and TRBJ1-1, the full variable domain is KAGVTQTPRYLIKTRGQQVTLSCSPISGHRSVSWYQQTPGQGLQFLFEYFSETQRNKGNFPGRFSGRQFSNSRSEMNVSTLELGDSALYLCASSLKPGDMNTEAFFGQGTRLTVV.

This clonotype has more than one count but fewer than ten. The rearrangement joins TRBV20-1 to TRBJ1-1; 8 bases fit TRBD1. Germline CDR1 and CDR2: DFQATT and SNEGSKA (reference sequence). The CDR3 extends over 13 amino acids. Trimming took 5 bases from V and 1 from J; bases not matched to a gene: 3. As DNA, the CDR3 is TGCAGTGCTTTAGGGACAGGGAACACTGAAGCTTTCTTT. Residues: CSALGTGNTEAFF.

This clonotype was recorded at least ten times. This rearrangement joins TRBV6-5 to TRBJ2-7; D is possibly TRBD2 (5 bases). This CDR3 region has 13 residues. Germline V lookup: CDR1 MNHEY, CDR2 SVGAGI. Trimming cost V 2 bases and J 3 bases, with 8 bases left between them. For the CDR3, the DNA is TGTGCCAGCAGTTACGACCGGGACTACGAGCAGTACTTC. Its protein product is CASSYDRDYEQYF.

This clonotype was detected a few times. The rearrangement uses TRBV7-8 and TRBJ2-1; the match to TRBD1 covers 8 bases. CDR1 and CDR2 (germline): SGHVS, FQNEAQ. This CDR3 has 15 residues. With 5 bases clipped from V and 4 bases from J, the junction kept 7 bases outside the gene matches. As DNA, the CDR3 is TGTGCCAGCAGCCAGGGGCAGGGGGCATACAATGAGCAGTTCTTC. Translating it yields CASSQGQGAYNEQFF.

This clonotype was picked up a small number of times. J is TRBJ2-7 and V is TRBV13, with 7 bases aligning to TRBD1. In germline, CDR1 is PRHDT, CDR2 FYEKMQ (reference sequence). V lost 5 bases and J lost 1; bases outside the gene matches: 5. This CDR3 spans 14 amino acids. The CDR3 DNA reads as TGTGCCAGCAGCACTCGACAGGGTTCCTACGAGCAGTACTTC. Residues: CASSTRQGSYEQYF.

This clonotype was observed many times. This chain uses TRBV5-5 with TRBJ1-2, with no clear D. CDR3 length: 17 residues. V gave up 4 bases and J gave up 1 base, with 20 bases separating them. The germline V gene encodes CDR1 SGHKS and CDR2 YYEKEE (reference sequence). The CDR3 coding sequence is TGTGCCAGCAGCCTCGAGGTATTCGCAGGAATTAACTATGGCTACACCTTC. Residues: CASSLEVFAGINYGYTF. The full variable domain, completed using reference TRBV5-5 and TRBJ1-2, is DAGVTQSPTHLIKTRGQQVTLRCSPISGHKSVSWYQQVLGQGPQFIFQYYEKEERGRGNFPDRFSARQFPNYSSELNVNALLLGDSALYLCASSLEVFAGINYGYTFGSGTRLTVV.

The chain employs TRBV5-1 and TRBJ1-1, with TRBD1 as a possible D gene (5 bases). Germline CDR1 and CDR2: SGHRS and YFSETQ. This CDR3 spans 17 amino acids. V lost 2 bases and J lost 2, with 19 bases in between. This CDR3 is CASSFDLATDPNTEAFF. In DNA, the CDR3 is TGCGCCAGCAGCTTCGACCTCGCGACAGACCCAAACACTGAAGCTTTCTTT.

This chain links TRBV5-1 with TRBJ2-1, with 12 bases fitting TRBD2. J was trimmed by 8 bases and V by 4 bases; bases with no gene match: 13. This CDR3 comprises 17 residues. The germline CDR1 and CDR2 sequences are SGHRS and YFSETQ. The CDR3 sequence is CASSGGRTSGAVDEQFF. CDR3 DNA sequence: TGCGCCAGCAGCGGGGGGAGGACTAGCGGGGCTGTGGATGAGCAGTTCTTC.

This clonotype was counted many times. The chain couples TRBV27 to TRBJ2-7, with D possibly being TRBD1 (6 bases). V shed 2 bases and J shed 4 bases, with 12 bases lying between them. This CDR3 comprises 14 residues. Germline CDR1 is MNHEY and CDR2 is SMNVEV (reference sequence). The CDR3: CASSLRQAVYEQYF. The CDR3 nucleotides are TGTGCCAGCAGTTTACGACAGGCTGTATACGAGCAGTACTTC.

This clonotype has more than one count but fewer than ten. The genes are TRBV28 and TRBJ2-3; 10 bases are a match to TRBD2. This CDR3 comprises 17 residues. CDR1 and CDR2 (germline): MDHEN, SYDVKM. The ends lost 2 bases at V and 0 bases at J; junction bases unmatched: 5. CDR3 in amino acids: CASSLGGLAESTDTQYF. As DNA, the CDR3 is TGTGCCAGCAGTTTAGGCGGACTAGCGGAAAGCACAGATACGCAGTATTTT.

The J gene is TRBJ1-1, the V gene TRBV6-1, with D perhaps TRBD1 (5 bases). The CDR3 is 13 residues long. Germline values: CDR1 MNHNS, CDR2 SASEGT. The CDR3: CAIQLGGGTEAFF. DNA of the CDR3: TGTGCAATCCAACTCGGGGGAGGGACTGAAGCTTTCTTT.

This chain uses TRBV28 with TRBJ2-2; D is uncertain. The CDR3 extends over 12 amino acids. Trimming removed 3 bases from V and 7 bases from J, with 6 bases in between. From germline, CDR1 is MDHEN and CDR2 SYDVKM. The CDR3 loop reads CASSLMDGELFF. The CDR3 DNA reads TGTGCCAGCAGTTTGATGGACGGGGAGCTGTTTTTT. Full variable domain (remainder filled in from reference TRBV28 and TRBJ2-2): DVKVTQSSRYLVKRTGEKVFLECVQDMDHENMFWYRQDPGLGLRLIYFSYDVKMKEKGDIPEGYSVSREKKERFSLILESASTNQTSMYLCASSLMDGELFFGEGSRLTVL.

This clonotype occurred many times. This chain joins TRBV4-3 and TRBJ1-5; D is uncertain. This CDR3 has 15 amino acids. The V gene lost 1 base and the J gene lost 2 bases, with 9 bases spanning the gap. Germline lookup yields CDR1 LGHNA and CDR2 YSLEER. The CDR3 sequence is CASSQGWGGNQPQHF. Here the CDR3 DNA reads TGCGCCAGCAGCCAAGGCTGGGGAGGCAATCAGCCCCAGCATTTT.

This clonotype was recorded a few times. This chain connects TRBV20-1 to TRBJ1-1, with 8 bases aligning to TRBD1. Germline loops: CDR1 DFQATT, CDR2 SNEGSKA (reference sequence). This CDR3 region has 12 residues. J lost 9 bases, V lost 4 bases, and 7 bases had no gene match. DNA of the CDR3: TGCAGTGCTACTCGGACAGGGATGAAAGCTTTCTTT. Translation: CSATRTGMKAFF.

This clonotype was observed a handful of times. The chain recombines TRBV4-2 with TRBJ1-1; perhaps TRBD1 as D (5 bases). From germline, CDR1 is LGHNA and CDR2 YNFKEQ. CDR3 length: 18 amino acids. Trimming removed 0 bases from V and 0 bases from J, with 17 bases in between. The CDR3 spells CASSQDGAVLLMNTEAFF. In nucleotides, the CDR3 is TGTGCCAGCAGCCAAGATGGGGCAGTCTTACTGATGAACACTGAAGCTTTCTTT.

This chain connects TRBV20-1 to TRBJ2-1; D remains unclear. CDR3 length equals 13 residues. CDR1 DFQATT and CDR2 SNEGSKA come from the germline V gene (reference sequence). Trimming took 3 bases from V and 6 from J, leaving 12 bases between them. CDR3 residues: CSASRPATNEQFF. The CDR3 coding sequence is TGCAGTGCTAGCAGGCCTGCTACCAATGAGCAGTTCTTC.

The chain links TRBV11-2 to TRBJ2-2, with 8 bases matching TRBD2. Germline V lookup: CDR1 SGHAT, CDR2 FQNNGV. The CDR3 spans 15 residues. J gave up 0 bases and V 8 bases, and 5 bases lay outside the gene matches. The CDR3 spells CASSPGGTNTGELFF. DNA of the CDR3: TGTGCCAGCTCTCCGGGGGGGACGAACACCGGGGAGCTGTTTTTT.

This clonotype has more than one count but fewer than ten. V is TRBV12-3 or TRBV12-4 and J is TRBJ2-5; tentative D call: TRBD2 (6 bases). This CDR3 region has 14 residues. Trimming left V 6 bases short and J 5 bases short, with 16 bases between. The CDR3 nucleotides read TGTGCCAGCAGCCCCCCGGCTCGGGGGGAGACCCAGTACTTC. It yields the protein CASSPPARGETQYF.